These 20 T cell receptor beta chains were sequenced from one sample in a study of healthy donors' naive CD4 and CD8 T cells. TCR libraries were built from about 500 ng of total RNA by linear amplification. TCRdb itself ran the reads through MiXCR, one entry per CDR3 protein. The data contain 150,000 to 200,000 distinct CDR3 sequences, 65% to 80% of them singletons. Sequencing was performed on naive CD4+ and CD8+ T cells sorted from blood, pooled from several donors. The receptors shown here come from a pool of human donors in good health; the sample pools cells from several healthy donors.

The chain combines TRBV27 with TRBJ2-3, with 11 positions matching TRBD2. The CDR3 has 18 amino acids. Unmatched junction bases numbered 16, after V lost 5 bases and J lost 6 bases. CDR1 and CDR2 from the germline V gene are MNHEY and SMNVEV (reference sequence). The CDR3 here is CASSPKSGLADPRDTQYF. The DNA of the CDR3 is TGTGCCAGCAGTCCTAAATCGGGACTAGCGGACCCCCGGGATACGCAGTATTTT.

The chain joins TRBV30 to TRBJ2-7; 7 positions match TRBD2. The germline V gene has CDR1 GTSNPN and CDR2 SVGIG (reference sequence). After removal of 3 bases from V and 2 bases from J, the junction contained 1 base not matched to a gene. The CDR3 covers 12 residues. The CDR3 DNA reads TGTGCCTGGAGACGGGGGGCCTACGAGCAGTACTTC. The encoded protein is CAWRRGAYEQYF.

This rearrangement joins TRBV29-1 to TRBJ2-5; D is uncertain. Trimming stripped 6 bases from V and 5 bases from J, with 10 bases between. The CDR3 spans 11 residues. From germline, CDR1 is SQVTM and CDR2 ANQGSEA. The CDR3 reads CSVGPSETQYF. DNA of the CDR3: TGCAGCGTAGGCCCGTCGGAGACCCAGTACTTC.

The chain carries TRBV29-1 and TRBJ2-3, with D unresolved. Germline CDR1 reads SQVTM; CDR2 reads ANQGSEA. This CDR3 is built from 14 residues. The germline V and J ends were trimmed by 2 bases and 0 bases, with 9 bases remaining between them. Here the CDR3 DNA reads TGCAGCGTTGAATACAGCACTAGCACAGATACGCAGTATTTT. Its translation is CSVEYSTSTDTQYF.

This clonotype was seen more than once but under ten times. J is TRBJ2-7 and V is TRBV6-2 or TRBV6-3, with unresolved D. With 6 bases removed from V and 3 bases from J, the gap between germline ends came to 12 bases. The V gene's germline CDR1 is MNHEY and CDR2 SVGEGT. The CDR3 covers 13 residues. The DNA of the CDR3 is TGTGCCAGCAGGCCTGGTAGCCTCTACGAGCAGTACTTC. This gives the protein CASRPGSLYEQYF.

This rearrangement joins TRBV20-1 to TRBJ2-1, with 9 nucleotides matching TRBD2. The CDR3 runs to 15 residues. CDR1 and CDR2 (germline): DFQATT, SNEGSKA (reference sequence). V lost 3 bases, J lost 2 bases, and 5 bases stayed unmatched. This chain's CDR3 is CSASKRGDPYNEQFF. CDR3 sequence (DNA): TGCAGTGCTAGCAAGCGGGGGGATCCCTACAATGAGCAGTTCTTC.

DNA of the CDR3: TGCAGCGTTGAAGATCGGGACTCCCGTGAAGCTTTCTTT. It codes for CSVEDRDSREAFF. The chain uses TRBV29-1 and TRBJ1-1, with D perhaps matching TRBD1 (5 bases). Germline V CDR1 and CDR2: SQVTM, ANQGSEA. V dropped 0 bases and J dropped 7 bases, with 12 bases sitting between them. The CDR3 covers 13 residues.

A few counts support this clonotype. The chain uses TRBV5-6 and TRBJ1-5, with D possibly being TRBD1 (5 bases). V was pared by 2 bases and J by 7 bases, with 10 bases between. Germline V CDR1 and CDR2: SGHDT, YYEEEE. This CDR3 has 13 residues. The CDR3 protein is CASSFSGSQPQHF. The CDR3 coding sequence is TGTGCCAGCAGCTTTTCAGGGTCCCAGCCCCAGCATTTT.

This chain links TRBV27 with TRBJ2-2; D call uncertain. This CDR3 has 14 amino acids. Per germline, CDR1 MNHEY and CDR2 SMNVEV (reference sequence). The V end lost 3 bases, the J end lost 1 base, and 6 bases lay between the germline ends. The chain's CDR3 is CASSFLVNTGELFF. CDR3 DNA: TGTGCCAGCAGTTTTTTAGTGAACACCGGGGAGCTGTTTTTT.

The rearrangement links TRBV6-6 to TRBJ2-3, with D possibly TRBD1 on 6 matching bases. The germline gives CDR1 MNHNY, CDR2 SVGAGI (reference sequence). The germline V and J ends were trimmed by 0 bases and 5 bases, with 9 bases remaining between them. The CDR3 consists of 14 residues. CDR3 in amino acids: CASSYSTRGDTQYF. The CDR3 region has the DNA TGTGCCAGCAGTTACTCGACCAGGGGAGATACGCAGTATTTT.

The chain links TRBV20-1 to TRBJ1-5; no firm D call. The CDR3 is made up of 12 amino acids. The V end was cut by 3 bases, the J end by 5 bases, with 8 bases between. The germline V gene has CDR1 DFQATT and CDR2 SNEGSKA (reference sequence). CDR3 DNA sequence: TGCAGTGCTAGTGGGATTCATCAGCCCCAGCATTTT. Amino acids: CSASGIHQPQHF.

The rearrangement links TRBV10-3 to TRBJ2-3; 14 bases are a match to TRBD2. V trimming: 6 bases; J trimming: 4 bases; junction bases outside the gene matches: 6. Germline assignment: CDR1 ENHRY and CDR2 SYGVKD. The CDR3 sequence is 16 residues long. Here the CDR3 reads CAIRAGTSGSADTQYF. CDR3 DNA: TGTGCCATCAGAGCCGGGACTAGCGGGAGTGCAGATACGCAGTATTTT.

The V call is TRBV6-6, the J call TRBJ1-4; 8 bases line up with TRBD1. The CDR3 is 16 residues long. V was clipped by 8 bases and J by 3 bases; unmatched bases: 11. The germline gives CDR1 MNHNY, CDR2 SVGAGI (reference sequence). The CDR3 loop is CASRHGQGPANEKLFF. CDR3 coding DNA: TGTGCCAGCCGACATGGACAGGGCCCCGCTAATGAAAAACTGTTTTTT.

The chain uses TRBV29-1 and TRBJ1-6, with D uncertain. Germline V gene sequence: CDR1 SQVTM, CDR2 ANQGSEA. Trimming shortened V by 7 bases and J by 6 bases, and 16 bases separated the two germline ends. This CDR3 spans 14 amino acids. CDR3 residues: CSAEVGRGNSPLHF. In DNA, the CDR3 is TGCAGCGCCGAAGTGGGGAGAGGTAATTCACCCCTCCACTTT.

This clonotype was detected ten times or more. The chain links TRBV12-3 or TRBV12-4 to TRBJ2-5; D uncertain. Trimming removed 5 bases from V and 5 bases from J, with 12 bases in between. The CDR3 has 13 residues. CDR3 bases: TGTGCCAGCAGTCCGCCCGAAGGGGAGACCCAGTACTTC. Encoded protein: CASSPPEGETQYF.

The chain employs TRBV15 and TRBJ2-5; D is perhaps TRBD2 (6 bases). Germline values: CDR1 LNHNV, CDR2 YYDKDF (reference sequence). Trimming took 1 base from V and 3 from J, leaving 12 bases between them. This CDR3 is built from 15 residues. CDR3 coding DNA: TGTGCCACCAGCAGAGCGGTGTGGACTAAAGAGACCCAGTACTTC. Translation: CATSRAVWTKETQYF.

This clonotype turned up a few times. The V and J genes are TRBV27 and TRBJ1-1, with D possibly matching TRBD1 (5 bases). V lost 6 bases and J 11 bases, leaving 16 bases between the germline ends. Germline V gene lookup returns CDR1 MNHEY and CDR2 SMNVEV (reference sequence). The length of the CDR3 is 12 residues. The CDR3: CASRSFGAQAFF. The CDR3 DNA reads TGTGCCAGCAGATCATTTGGGGCGCAGGCTTTCTTT.

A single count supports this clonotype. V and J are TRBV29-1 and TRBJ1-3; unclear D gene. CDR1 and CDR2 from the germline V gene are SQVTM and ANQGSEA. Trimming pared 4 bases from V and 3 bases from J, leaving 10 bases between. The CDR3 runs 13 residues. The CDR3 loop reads CSVARSFGNTIYF. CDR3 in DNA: TGCAGCGTTGCCAGATCCTTTGGAAACACCATATATTTT. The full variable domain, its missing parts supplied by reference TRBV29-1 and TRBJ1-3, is SAVISQKPSRDICQRGTSLTIQCQVDSQVTMMFWYRQQPGQSLTLIATANQGSEATYESGFVIDKFPISRPNLTFSTLTVSNMSPEDSSIYLCSVARSFGNTIYFGEGSWLTVV.

The CDR3 coding sequence is TGTGCCAGCAGTTACGCTTGGGACAGAGGGGACACTGAAGCTTTCTTT. This codes for CASSYAWDRGDTEAFF. J is TRBJ1-1 and V is TRBV6-2 or TRBV6-3, with TRBD1 identical over 7 bases. The length of the CDR3 is 16 residues. Germline lookup yields CDR1 MNHEY and CDR2 SVGEGT. The trim removed 2 bases at V and 3 bases at J, leaving 9 bases unmatched.

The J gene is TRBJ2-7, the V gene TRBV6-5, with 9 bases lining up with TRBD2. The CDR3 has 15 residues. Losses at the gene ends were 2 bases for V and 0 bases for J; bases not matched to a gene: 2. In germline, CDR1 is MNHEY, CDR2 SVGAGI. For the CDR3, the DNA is TGTGCCAGCAGTTACCGCGGGAGGGCCTCCTACGAGCAGTACTTC. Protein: CASSYRGRASYEQYF.